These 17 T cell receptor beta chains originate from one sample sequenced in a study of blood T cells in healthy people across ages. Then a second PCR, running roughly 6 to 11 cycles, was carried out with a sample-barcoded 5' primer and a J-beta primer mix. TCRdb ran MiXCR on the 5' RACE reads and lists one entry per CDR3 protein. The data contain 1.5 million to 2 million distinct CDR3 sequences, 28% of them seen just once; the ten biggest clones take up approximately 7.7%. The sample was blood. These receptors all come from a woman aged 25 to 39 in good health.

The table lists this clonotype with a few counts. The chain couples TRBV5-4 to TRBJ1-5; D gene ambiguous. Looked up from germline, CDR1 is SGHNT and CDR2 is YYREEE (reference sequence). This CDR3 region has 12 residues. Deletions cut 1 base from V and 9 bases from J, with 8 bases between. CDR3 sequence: CASSLRGGPQHF. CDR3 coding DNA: TGTGCCAGCAGCTTGCGGGGAGGGCCCCAGCATTTT.

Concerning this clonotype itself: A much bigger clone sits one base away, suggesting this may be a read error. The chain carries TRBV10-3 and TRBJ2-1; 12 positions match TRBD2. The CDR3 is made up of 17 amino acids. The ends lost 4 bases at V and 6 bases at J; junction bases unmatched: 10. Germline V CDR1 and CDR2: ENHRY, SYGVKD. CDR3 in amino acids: CAISGSSGRATLNEQFF. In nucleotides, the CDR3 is TGTGCCATCAGTGGGTCTAGCGGGAGGGCAACCCTCAATGAGCAGTTCTTC.

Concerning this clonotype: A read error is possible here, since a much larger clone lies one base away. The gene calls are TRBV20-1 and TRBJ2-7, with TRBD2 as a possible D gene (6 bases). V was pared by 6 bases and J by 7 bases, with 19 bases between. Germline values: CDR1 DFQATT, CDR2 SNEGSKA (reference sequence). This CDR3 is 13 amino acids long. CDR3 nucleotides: TGCAGTGCGCCGGGAGACTCCTACAATGAGCAGTACTTC. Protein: CSAPGDSYNEQYF.

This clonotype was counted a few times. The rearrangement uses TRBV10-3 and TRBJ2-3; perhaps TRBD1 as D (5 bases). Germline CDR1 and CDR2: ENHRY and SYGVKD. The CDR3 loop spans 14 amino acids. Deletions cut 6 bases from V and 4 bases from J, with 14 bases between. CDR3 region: CAISPGPYADTQYF. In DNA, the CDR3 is TGTGCCATCAGCCCAGGGCCTTATGCAGATACGCAGTATTTT.

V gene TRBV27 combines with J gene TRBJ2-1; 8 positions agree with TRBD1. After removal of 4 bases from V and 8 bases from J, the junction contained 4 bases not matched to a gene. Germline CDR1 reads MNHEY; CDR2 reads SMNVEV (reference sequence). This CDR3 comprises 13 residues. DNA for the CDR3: TGTGCCAGCAGTTCGCGACAGGGGCATGAGCAGTTCTTC. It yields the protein CASSSRQGHEQFF.

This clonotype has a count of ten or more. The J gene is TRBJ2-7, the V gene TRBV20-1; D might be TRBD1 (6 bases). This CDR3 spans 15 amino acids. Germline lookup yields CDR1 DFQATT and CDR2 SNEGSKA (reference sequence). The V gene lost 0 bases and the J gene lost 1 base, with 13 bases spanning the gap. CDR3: CSARDADRSSYEQYF. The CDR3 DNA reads TGCAGTGCTAGAGACGCTGACAGGTCTTCCTACGAGCAGTACTTC.

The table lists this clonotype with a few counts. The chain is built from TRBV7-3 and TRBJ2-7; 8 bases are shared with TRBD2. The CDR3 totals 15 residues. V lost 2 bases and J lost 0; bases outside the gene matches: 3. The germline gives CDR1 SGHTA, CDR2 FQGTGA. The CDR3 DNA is TGTGCCAGCAGCTTACAAGCGGGGGCCTCCTACGAGCAGTACTTC. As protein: CASSLQAGASYEQYF.

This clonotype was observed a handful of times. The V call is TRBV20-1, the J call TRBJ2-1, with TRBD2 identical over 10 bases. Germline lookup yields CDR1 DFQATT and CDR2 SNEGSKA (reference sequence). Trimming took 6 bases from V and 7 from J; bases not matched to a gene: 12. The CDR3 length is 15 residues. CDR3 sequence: CSAPNPGLAFNEQFF. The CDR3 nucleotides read TGCAGTGCACCTAATCCGGGACTAGCGTTTAATGAGCAGTTCTTC.

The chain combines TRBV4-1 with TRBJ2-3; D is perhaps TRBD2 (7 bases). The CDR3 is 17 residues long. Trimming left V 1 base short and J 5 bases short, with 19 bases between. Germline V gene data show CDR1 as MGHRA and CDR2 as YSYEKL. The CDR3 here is CASSQVGAGAQRDTQYF. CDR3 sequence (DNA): TGCGCCAGCAGCCAAGTTGGGGCGGGGGCCCAGAGAGATACGCAGTATTTT.

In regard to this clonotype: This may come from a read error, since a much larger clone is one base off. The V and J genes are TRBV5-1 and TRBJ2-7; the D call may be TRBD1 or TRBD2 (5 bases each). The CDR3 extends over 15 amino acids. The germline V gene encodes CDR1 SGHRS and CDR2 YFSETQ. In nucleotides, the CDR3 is TGCACCAGCAGCTTGTCGGCCGGGGCCAACTACGAGCAGTACTTC. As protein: CTSSLSAGANYEQYF.

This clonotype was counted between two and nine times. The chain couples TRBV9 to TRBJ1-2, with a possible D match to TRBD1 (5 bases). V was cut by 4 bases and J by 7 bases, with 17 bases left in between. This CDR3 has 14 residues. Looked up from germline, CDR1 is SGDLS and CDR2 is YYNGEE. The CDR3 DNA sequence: TGTGCCAGCAGCAAAAGAGGGGAGACGAGTGGCTACACCTTC. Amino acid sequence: CASSKRGETSGYTF.

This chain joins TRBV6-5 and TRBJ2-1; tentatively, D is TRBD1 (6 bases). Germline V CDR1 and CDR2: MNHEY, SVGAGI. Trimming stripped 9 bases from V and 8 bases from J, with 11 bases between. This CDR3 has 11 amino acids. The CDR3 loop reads CASRGMDEQFF. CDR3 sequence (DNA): TGTGCCAGTAGGGGGATGGATGAGCAGTTCTTC.

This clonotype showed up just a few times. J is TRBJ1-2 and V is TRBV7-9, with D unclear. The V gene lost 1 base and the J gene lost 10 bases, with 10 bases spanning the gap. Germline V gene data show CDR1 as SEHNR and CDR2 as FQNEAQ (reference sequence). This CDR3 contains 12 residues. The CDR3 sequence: CASSLVESIYTF. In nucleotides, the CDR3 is TGTGCCAGCAGCTTAGTCGAAAGCATCTACACCTTC.

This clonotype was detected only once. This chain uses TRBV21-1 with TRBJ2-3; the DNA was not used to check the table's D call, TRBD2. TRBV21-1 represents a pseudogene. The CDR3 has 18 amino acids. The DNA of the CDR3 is TGTGCCAGCAGCCGTAAAAGATCTAGCGGGGGGGACACAGATACGCAGTATTTT. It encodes CASSRKRSSGGDTDTQYF.

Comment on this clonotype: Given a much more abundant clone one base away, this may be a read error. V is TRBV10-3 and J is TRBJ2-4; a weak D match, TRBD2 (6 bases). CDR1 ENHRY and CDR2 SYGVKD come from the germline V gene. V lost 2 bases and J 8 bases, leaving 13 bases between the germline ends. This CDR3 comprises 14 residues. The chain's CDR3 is CAISEDGGWDIQYF. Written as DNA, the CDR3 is TGTGCCATCAGTGAGGATGGAGGGTGGGACATTCAGTACTTC.

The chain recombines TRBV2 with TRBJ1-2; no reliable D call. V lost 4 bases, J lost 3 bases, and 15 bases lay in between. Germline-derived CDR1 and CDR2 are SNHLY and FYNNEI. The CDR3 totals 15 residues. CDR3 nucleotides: TGTGCCAGCAGTGGTGAAATGGGCAGCTACTATGGCTACACCTTC. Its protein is CASSGEMGSYYGYTF.

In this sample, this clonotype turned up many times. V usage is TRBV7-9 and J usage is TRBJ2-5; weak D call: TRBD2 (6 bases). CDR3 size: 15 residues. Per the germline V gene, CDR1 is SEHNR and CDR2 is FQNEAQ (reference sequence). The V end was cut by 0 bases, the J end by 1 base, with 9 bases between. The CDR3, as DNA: TGTGCCAGCAGCTTAGCTGGCGGGACCCAAGAGACCCAGTACTTC. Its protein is CASSLAGGTQETQYF.